This T cell receptor beta chain was sequenced during a study of T cell responses to AZD1222 COVID-19 vaccine. General study results and limits: Repertoires were sampled only after the peak T cell response. Vaccine-associated CD4 TCRs spanned spike, dominant at 160-218 and 743-854.

V lost 8 bases to trimming and J lost 7 bases, with 21 bases between them. CDR3 length: 14 amino acids. Germline assignment: CDR1 LNHDA and CDR2 SQIVND (reference sequence). The method was immunoSEQ multiplex PCR; TCRdb's version includes in-frame clones alone and lacks a portion of them. The table lists about 77,000 clones, 80% to 95% of them singletons. Worth noting for this clone: What it binds is not known.

Sample: peripheral blood, taken 28 days after the second AZD1222 dose. The TCR was taken from an adult who received the AZD1222 COVID-19 vaccine. The chain carries TRBV19 and TRBJ2-7; no reliable D call. CDR3 loop: CASRPHLLDREQYF. CDR3 coding DNA: TGTGCCAGTCGTCCCCATCTCTTAGATCGGGAGCAGTACTTC.